The 10 T cell receptor beta chains below were found in one sample sequenced in a study of PD-1 blockade in classical Hodgkin lymphoma. The time point is: cycle 4 day 1 (C4D1), after 6 weeks of nivolumab. After autologous stem cell transplantation all patients relapsed, and prior brentuximab vedotin exposure differed between cohorts. Magnetic negative selection purified CD4+ T cells from thawed PBMCs. Measured with immunoSEQ multiplex PCR; TCRdb has only the in-frame clones, and not every one. The sample comprises tens of thousands of clones, more than 85% of which are singletons, and about 0.45% rests with the top ten. Material: CD4+ T cells from blood, obtained before the fourth cycle of nivolumab. All receptors come from a human donor with classical Hodgkin lymphoma.

The CDR3 loop is CASSTTSVQFF. CDR3 nucleotides: TGTGCCAGCAGTACGACTAGCGTGCAGTTCTTC. V is TRBV28 and J is TRBJ2-1; 8 bases align to TRBD2. The CDR3 consists of 11 residues. The J segment lost 12 bases and the V segment lost 5 bases, leaving 3 bases of the junction unmatched. The germline CDR1 and CDR2 sequences are MDHEN and SYDVKM.

The chain carries TRBV11-2 and TRBJ2-3, with D perhaps TRBD2 (5 bases). The CDR3 has 16 amino acids. V lost 1 base to trimming and J lost 4 bases, with 15 bases between them. Germline CDR1 and CDR2: SGHAT and FQNNGV. The CDR3 DNA sequence: TGTGCCAGCAGCTTAGGGAGTAGCGTGGTCCCAGATACGCAGTATTTT. Translation: CASSLGSSVVPDTQYF.

The chain uses TRBV18 and TRBJ2-7; tentatively, D is TRBD2 (5 bases). The V end was cut by 5 bases, the J end by 2 bases, with 13 bases between. The CDR3 sequence is 14 residues long. CDR1 is KGHSH, CDR2 LQKENI, per germline. CDR3 in amino acids: CASSMASQTYEQYF. DNA for the CDR3: TGTGCCAGCTCAATGGCTAGCCAAACCTACGAGCAGTACTTC.

V is TRBV7-2 and J is TRBJ1-1; D gene ambiguous. This CDR3 spans 14 amino acids. CDR1 and CDR2 (germline): SGHTA, FQGNSA. V lost 5 bases and J lost 5, with 15 bases in between. CDR3 loop: CASSPRALGTEAFF. CDR3 sequence (DNA): TGTGCCAGCAGCCCAAGGGCATTGGGGACTGAAGCTTTCTTT.

This rearrangement joins TRBV18 to TRBJ2-3; D possibly uses TRBD1 or TRBD2 (5 bases each). The CDR3 has 15 amino acids. Germline assignment: CDR1 KGHSH and CDR2 LQKENI. V gave up 3 bases and J gave up 6 bases, with 16 bases separating them. CDR3 region: CASSPTGTLVDTQYF. The DNA of the CDR3 is TGTGCCAGCTCACCTACCGGGACGCTGGTGGATACGCAGTATTTT.

V usage is TRBV5-1 and J usage is TRBJ2-7; D gene ambiguous. The CDR3 contains 16 residues. The germline gives CDR1 SGHRS, CDR2 YFSETQ. The V gene lost 0 bases and the J gene lost 3 bases, with 16 bases spanning the gap. This chain's CDR3 is CASSLAGASSGYEQYF. CDR3 coding DNA: TGCGCCAGCAGCTTGGCCGGTGCGAGTTCCGGCTACGAGCAGTACTTC.

This chain links TRBV18 with TRBJ2-1; TRBD2 matches at 9 bases. J was trimmed by 3 bases and V by 6 bases; bases with no gene match: 9. There are 16 residues in the CDR3. Per germline, CDR1 KGHSH and CDR2 LQKENI. The CDR3 nucleotides read TGTGCCAGCTCCCCCTCGAGCGGGGGGATCTACAATGAGCAGTTCTTC. It yields the protein CASSPSSGGIYNEQFF.

This clone was detected once. This rearrangement joins TRBV25-1 to TRBJ2-7; D is undetermined. There are 12 residues in the CDR3. Trimming removed 1 base at V and 3 bases at J, with 4 bases between. The germline V gene has CDR1 MGHDK and CDR2 SYGVNS. CDR3 amino acids: CASSEFGYEQYF. The CDR3 nucleotides are TGTGCCAGCAGTGAATTTGGCTACGAGCAGTACTTC.

The CDR3 region is CASSSQGTDNSPLHF. The CDR3 bases are TGCGCCAGCAGCTCTCAGGGAACTGATAATTCACCCCTCCACTTT. The rearrangement joins TRBV10-2 to TRBJ1-6; the D gene is possibly TRBD1 (5 bases). In germline, CDR1 is WSHSY, CDR2 SAAADI. This CDR3 has 15 amino acids. V was pared by 6 bases and J by 5 bases, with 14 bases between.

The chain links TRBV25-1 to TRBJ2-5; TRBD2 matches at 10 bases. Germline CDR1 reads MGHDK; CDR2 reads SYGVNS. The V segment lost 4 bases and the J segment 2 bases; nucleotides outside the gene matches: 1. The CDR3 consists of 14 residues. The CDR3 spells CASSVAGGQETQYF. The CDR3 coding sequence is TGTGCCAGCAGTGTAGCGGGGGGTCAAGAGACCCAGTACTTC.